This T cell receptor beta chain was obtained from a study of blood T cell repertoires in COVID-19 (dated by TCRdb to 2020 to 2021). For the study in its entirety: Samples covering the acute and convalescent phases of COVID-19 were provided by collaborators in the United States, Italy and Spain. Subjects who had been exposed to COVID-19, were actively infected with it, or had recovered from it provided the deeply sampled blood TCRbeta repertoires that made up the dataset. The repertoires were released in a freely available public database meant as a resource for research on the immune response to SARS-CoV-2. Nearly every sample came with metadata listing a de-identified subject ID, COVID-19 status, age in years and sex. HLA class I and class II types, where available, came from metadata supplied by the sample provider rather than from assay-based typing. Samples were obtained from the ongoing ImmuneRACE study (first 160 participants) and from approximately 1,200 subjects provided by 6 global collaborators. The material from the prospective study consisted of cDNA or gDNA derived from T cells, B-cell-depleted T cells, or PBMCs. The research as a whole found: The quantity of clinical and demographic metadata differed by source and by participant and was supplied without curation.

TCRbeta CDR3 regions were amplified from genomic DNA by means of the immunoSEQ Assay, a bias-controlled multiplex PCR. The source study handled its data this way. Nucleated cell counts per sample were estimated from amplification of reference gene primers within the assay. To quantify the absolute abundance of each unique TCRbeta CDR3 rearrangement, sequence reads were collapsed and filtered. For each sample, productive Simpson clonality was calculated as the square root of Simpson's diversity index across productive rearrangements. TCRdb limited this immuneACCESS table to in-frame rearrangements with V and J called. A share of clones is missing; checked studies link under half to unresolved V genes, and the rest is unexplained. The D gene and trimming were derived from the DNA, and the V and J assignments and clone size from that table. The sample profile shows around 300,000 clones; around nine tenths of them were found once. The biggest ten clones account for about 5% of the sample.

The germline V gene (reference sequence) supplies CDR1 SEHNR and CDR2 FQNEAQ. Including cysteine and phenylalanine, the CDR3 has 13 amino acids. Only the CDR3 DNA is retained, 39 bases long and in frame from the first base. Compared with germline, V lacks 2 bases and J lacks 6 bases; bases without a gene match: 4. In this sample, this clone turned up once. Its antigen remains unidentified. Per-base quality was not reported, and no clone a single base away is much larger than it. Enrolling through a virtual design, the prospective study's participants ranged in age from roughly 18 to 90 years and lived across roughly 23 United States geographic areas. Cohort assignment in the prospective study relied on participant-reported clinical history from a screening survey and a study questionnaire. For ImmuneRACE Cohort 3, a participant was defined as recovered based on two consecutive negative NP/OP PCR tests, clearance by a healthcare professional, or resolution of symptoms. In the prospective study, mobile phlebotomists collected whole blood, serum and a nasopharyngeal or oropharyngeal swab from each participant. Over a roughly two-month period, participants in the prospective study had the option of providing additional blood draws and questionnaires. Prospective study blood samples were shipped either frozen or at room temperature before DNA extraction.

Recombination linked TRBV7-9 to TRBJ2-7, with 7 central nucleotides matching TRBD1. This TCR derives from a man aged 30 to 45 who had recovered from COVID-19. The specimen was PBMCs or T cells enriched from blood (not recorded which). The DNA is TGTGCCAGCAGCTTAACAGGGGAACGCGAGCAGTACTTC. It specifies CASSLTGEREQYF. Reference TRBV7-9 and TRBJ2-7 proteins supply the regions before and after the CDR3; the full variable domain is: DTGVSQNPRHKITKRGQNVTFRCDPISEHNRLYWYRQTLGQGPEFLTYFQNEAQLEKSRLLSDRFSAERPKGSFSTLEIQRTEQGDSAMYLCASSLTGEREQYFGPGTRLTVT.